These 24 T cell receptor beta chains were sequenced from one sample in a study of blood T cell repertoires in COVID-19. TCRdb's copy holds only in-frame clones and misses some; the assay was immunoSEQ multiplex PCR. In the table there are about 250,000 clones, 88% of which are singletons. The sequencing sample was made of PBMCs or T cells enriched from blood (not recorded which). These receptors were obtained from a woman between 50 and 59 years old who had recovered from COVID-19.

The gene calls are TRBV14 and TRBJ1-3; TRBD1 aligns across 8 bases. The CDR3 covers 17 residues. Trimming removed 1 base from V and 4 bases from J; junction bases left unmatched: 9. CDR1 and CDR2 (germline): SGHDN, FVKESK. CDR3 residues: CASSQVRRQGSGNTIYF. Written as DNA, the CDR3 is TGTGCCAGCAGCCAAGTCCGTCGACAGGGGAGCGGAAACACCATATATTTT.

The V gene is TRBV6-5, the J gene TRBJ1-5; no reliable D call. This CDR3 spans 15 amino acids. CDR1 is MNHEY and CDR2 is SVGAGI in the germline V gene. Trimming shortened V by 7 bases and J by 0 bases, and 13 bases separated the two germline ends. The CDR3 spells CASKLNRYSNQPQHF. The DNA of the CDR3 is TGTGCCAGCAAACTAAACCGATATAGCAATCAGCCCCAGCATTTT.

This clone was seen once. J is TRBJ1-3 and V is TRBV28, with D perhaps TRBD1 (5 bases). The CDR3 has 17 residues. Germline-derived CDR1 and CDR2 are MDHEN and SYDVKM. The ends were cut back, 5 bases at V and 1 base at J, with 18 bases in the middle. CDR3 amino acids: CASSPRDFRRSGNTIYF. CDR3 DNA: TGTGCCAGCAGTCCCCGGGACTTTCGTCGGTCTGGAAACACCATATATTTT.

V and J are TRBV5-1 and TRBJ2-3; maybe TRBD1 (5 bases). Germline CDR1 reads SGHRS; CDR2 reads YFSETQ. The V and J ends lost 1 base and 0 bases respectively, with 9 bases between them. This CDR3 spans 15 amino acids. The CDR3 region has the DNA TGCGCCAGCAGCTTGACAGGTCTTAGCACAGATACGCAGTATTTT. Its translation is CASSLTGLSTDTQYF.

The chain recombines TRBV3-1 (or the pseudogene TRBV3-2) with TRBJ2-1; perhaps TRBD2 as D (5 bases). The V end was cut by 0 bases, the J end by 15 bases, with 21 bases between. The CDR3 has 15 residues. The V gene's germline CDR1 is LGHDT and CDR2 YNNKEL (reference sequence). The CDR3 reads CASSQEISALGMPFF. DNA for the CDR3: TGTGCCAGCAGCCAAGAAATATCGGCACTAGGTATGCCGTTCTTC.

The genes are TRBV12-3 or TRBV12-4 and TRBJ2-5; D not certain. The CDR3 length is 13 residues. V lost 6 bases to trimming and J lost 0 bases, with 8 bases between them. The chain's CDR3 is CASSPRYQETQYF. The CDR3 DNA reads as TGTGCCAGCAGCCCCCGGTACCAAGAGACCCAGTACTTC.

The chain employs TRBV28 and TRBJ2-7; 7 bases fit TRBD2. V dropped 5 bases and J dropped 6; count of bases not matched to a gene: 10. Germline V CDR1 and CDR2: MDHEN, SYDVKM. The CDR3 sequence is 14 residues long. CDR3 bases: TGTGCCAGCAGTCTCCCGGTACCTAGCGGCGAGCAGTACTTC. Its translation is CASSLPVPSGEQYF.

This clone was counted once. V is TRBV29-1 and J is TRBJ2-1, with 11 bases matching TRBD2. The germline CDR1 and CDR2 sequences are SQVTM and ANQGSEA. The CDR3 has 17 amino acids. Germline trimming cut 4 bases from V and 7 bases from J; bases unmatched to any gene: 15. CDR3: CSVGTSGLTAGVNEQFF. CDR3 in DNA: TGCAGCGTTGGGACTAGCGGGCTCACCGCCGGCGTGAATGAGCAGTTCTTC.

The rearrangement links TRBV18 to TRBJ1-1, with D possibly matching TRBD1 (6 bases). Germline-derived CDR1 and CDR2 are KGHSH and LQKENI. V was pared by 2 bases and J by 1 base, with 14 bases between. This CDR3 has 16 amino acids. The CDR3 nucleotides are TGTGCCAGCTCACCATTTAACAGGGCTGCGAACACTGAAGCTTTCTTT. Protein product: CASSPFNRAANTEAFF.

The genes are TRBV30 and TRBJ2-3, with D possibly matching TRBD1 (5 bases). Trimming shortened V by 0 bases and J by 4 bases, and 11 bases separated the two germline ends. The V gene's germline CDR1 is GTSNPN and CDR2 SVGIG (reference sequence). This CDR3 is 14 amino acids long. The CDR3 DNA reads as TGTGCCTGGAGTGTAGGGGTTGAGGCAGATACGCAGTATTTT. Translating gives CAWSVGVEADTQYF.

The V gene is TRBV7-9, the J gene TRBJ2-5; maybe TRBD2 (6 bases). The CDR3 sequence is 13 residues long. The V gene lost 5 bases and the J gene lost 5 bases, with 12 bases spanning the gap. Germline values: CDR1 SEHNR, CDR2 FQNEAQ (reference sequence). This CDR3 is CASSPFREETQYF. CDR3 DNA: TGTGCCAGCAGCCCCTTCCGGGAGGAGACCCAGTACTTC. Supplemented by reference TRBV7-9 and TRBJ2-5, the full variable domain reads DTGVSQNPRHKITKRGQNVTFRCDPISEHNRLYWYRQTLGQGPEFLTYFQNEAQLEKSRLLSDRFSAERPKGSFSTLEIQRTEQGDSAMYLCASSPFREETQYFGPGTRLLVL.

The CDR3 DNA is TGTGCCAGCTCAACAGGGGGCACCGGCTTTGGCTACACCTTC. Its protein is CASSTGGTGFGYTF. The chain has TRBV18 and TRBJ1-2, with 9 positions matching TRBD1. The CDR3 covers 14 residues. CDR1 and CDR2 from the germline V gene are KGHSH and LQKENI. The V and J ends lost 5 bases and 7 bases, in that order; junction bases with no gene match: 8. Variable domain in full (rest from reference TRBV18 and TRBJ1-2): NAGVMQNPRHLVRRRGQEARLRCSPMKGHSHVYWYRQLPEEGLKFMVYLQKENIIDESGMPKERFSAEFPKEGPSILRIQQVVRGDSAAYFCASSTGGTGFGYTFGSGTRLTVV.

The rearrangement links TRBV12-5 to TRBJ2-3; TRBD2 might be the D (5 bases). Trimming cost V 1 base and J 3 bases, with 5 bases left between them. The CDR3 runs 13 residues. Per germline, CDR1 LGHNT and CDR2 FRNRAP. The CDR3 here is CASGLGGTDTQYF. The CDR3, as DNA: TGTGCTAGTGGTTTGGGCGGGACAGATACGCAGTATTTT.

The chain uses TRBV3-1 (or the pseudogene TRBV3-2) and TRBJ1-2, with a possible D match to TRBD1 (5 bases). With 3 bases removed from V and 7 bases from J, the gap between germline ends came to 12 bases. The CDR3 consists of 13 residues. The germline V gene encodes CDR1 LGHDT and CDR2 YNNKEL (reference sequence). CDR3 loop: CASSQSAGGGYTF. For the CDR3, the DNA is TGTGCCAGCAGCCAGAGTGCGGGGGGTGGCTACACCTTC.

The rearrangement joins TRBV30 to TRBJ2-1; 11 bases line up with TRBD2. V trimming: 0 bases; J trimming: 10 bases; junction bases outside the gene matches: 8. The CDR3 consists of 15 residues. Germline loops: CDR1 GTSNPN, CDR2 SVGIG (reference sequence). The CDR3 loop is CAWSVSSGRSREQFF. For the CDR3, the DNA is TGTGCCTGGAGTGTATCTAGCGGGAGGAGTCGGGAGCAGTTCTTC. Supplemented by reference TRBV30 and TRBJ2-1, the full variable domain reads SQTIHQWPATLVQPVGSPLSLECTVEGTSNPNLYWYRQAAGRGLQLLFYSVGIGQISSEVPQNLSASRPQDRQFILSSKKLLLSDSGFYLCAWSVSSGRSREQFFGPGTRLTVL.

Only one count was recorded for this clone. The chain employs TRBV11-2 and TRBJ2-2; D is uncertain. Germline CDR1 and CDR2: SGHAT and FQNNGV. There are 16 residues in the CDR3. Trimming cost V 1 base and J 4 bases, with 13 bases left between them. This CDR3 reads CASSLGLLAGTGELFF. In DNA, the CDR3 is TGTGCCAGCAGCTTAGGATTGTTAGCCGGCACCGGGGAGCTGTTTTTT.

The chain is built from TRBV11-2 and TRBJ2-4; the match to TRBD1 covers 7 bases. The CDR3 is 14 residues long. The germline V gene encodes CDR1 SGHAT and CDR2 FQNNGV. J lost 5 bases, V lost 5 bases, and 6 bases had no gene match. DNA of the CDR3: TGTGCCAGCAGCCACGACAGGGCCGAAAACATTCAGTACTTC. Its protein product is CASSHDRAENIQYF.

The genes are TRBV7-9 and TRBJ1-4; D call uncertain. The CDR3 extends over 15 amino acids. Trimming shortened V by 1 base and J by 4 bases, and 10 bases separated the two germline ends. In germline, CDR1 is SEHNR, CDR2 FQNEAQ (reference sequence). The CDR3 reads CASSLGETLNEKLFF. CDR3 coding DNA: TGTGCCAGCAGCTTAGGGGAGACTCTTAATGAAAAACTGTTTTTT.

The rearrangement uses TRBV27 and TRBJ2-2; TRBD1 aligns across 7 bases. The CDR3 sequence is 15 residues long. The ends lost 0 bases at V and 6 bases at J; junction bases unmatched: 4. Germline CDR1 and CDR2: MNHEY and SMNVEV (reference sequence). The CDR3 DNA reads as TGTGCCAGCAGTTTATCTGTGCAGGGGGCCGGGGAGCTGTTTTTT. Protein product: CASSLSVQGAGELFF.

The chain uses TRBV7-2 and TRBJ1-2; 10 bases are shared with TRBD1. Unmatched junction bases numbered 14, after V lost 5 bases and J lost 2 bases. CDR3 length: 18 amino acids. Germline V CDR1 and CDR2: SGHTA, FQGNSA. This chain's CDR3 is CASSPRQGAYSVNYGYTF. CDR3 nucleotides: TGTGCCAGCAGCCCGAGACAGGGGGCGTATTCGGTAAACTATGGCTACACCTTC.

The V gene is TRBV18, the J gene TRBJ1-4, with D possibly TRBD1 on 6 matching bases. CDR1 is KGHSH, CDR2 LQKENI, per germline. Deletions cut 3 bases from V and 7 bases from J, with 12 bases between. This CDR3 spans 14 amino acids. CDR3 in amino acids: CASSPGQGSEKLFF. The CDR3 DNA sequence: TGTGCCAGCTCACCTGGGCAGGGGAGTGAAAAACTGTTTTTT. The full variable domain, completed using reference TRBV18 and TRBJ1-4, is NAGVMQNPRHLVRRRGQEARLRCSPMKGHSHVYWYRQLPEEGLKFMVYLQKENIIDESGMPKERFSAEFPKEGPSILRIQQVVRGDSAAYFCASSPGQGSEKLFFGSGTQLSVL.

The chain joins TRBV28 to TRBJ1-5; D perhaps matches TRBD1 (6 bases). The ends were cut back, 6 bases at V and 1 base at J, with 13 bases in the middle. Germline CDR1 and CDR2: MDHEN and SYDVKM. The CDR3 covers 15 residues. CDR3 nucleotides: TGTGCCAGCAGCCTTGGGACACCAAGCAATCAGCCCCAGCATTTT. Amino acids: CASSLGTPSNQPQHF.

The chain uses TRBV27 and TRBJ2-1; D remains unclear. V was clipped by 3 bases and J by 8 bases, with 11 bases between them. CDR3 length: 13 amino acids. From germline, CDR1 is MNHEY and CDR2 SMNVEV (reference sequence). CDR3 sequence (DNA): TGTGCCAGCAGTTTCTCTAGTAGCTATGAGCAGTTCTTC. Protein: CASSFSSSYEQFF.

Only a few counts were recorded for this clone. The V and J genes are TRBV7-2 and TRBJ2-1; 11 positions match TRBD2. The CDR3 sequence is 16 residues long. The V gene's germline CDR1 is SGHTA and CDR2 FQGNSA. Trimming took 1 base from V and 7 from J; bases not matched to a gene: 6. The CDR3 nucleotides read TGTGCCAGCAGCTTAGATTCTAGCGGGAGGTTGAATGAGCAGTTCTTC. Translation: CASSLDSSGRLNEQFF.